This TCR beta chain is from a study of regulatory T cells in long-lasting Graves disease. Trimming at V came to 6 bases and at J to 5 bases, leaving 16 bases not matched to a gene. Germline V lookup: CDR1 SGHVS, CDR2 FQNEAQ. CDR3 size: 17 residues. Study-level results: Persistent disease samples used TRBV28, TRBJ1-2 and TRBJ2-5 preferentially. Fewer public clonotypes were shared by new patients (about 940) than by persistent patients (roughly 2,500).

Specified time point: newly diagnosed GD, antithyroid drugs for less than 3 months. PBMC-derived RNA was used for the TCR library. In building TCR beta libraries, iRepertoire HTBI primers were used together with Arm-PCR of CDR3 regions. MiXCR, applied by TCRdb to the multiplex PCR reads, yields one record per CDR3 protein. The sample gives hundreds of thousands of distinct CDR3 sequences, 16% of which show up once; around 12% is in the top ten. The sample holds many counts of this clonotype. Its antigen is still unknown. The sample was also linked to a second study, of T cells in Graves' hyperthyroidism and ophthalmopathy. From that second work: Using the HTBI primer set, a first-round RT-PCR was run on the TCR CDR3.

The clonotype comes from a man aged 18 to 35 with Graves disease. The chain uses TRBV7-8 and TRBJ2-3; the match to TRBD2 covers 8 bases. This material consisted of peripheral blood mononuclear cells (PBMCs), taken at new diagnosis, from a patient treated with antithyroid drugs. CDR3 in amino acids: CASSLLTGPGRGDTQYF. Here the CDR3 DNA reads TGTGCCAGCAGTCTCCTGACGGGGCCCGGGAGGGGAGATACGCAGTATTTT.